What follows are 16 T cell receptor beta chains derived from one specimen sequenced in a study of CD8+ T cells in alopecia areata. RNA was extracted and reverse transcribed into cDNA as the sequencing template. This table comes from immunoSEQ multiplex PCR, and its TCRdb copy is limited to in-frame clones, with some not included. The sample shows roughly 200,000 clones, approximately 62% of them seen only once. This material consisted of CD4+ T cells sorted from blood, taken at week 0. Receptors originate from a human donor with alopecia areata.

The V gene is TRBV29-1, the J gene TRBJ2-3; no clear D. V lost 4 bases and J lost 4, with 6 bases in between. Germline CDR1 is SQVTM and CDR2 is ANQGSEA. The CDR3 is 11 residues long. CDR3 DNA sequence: TGCAGCGTTGCTGTTGCAGATACGCAGTATTTT. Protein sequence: CSVAVADTQYF.

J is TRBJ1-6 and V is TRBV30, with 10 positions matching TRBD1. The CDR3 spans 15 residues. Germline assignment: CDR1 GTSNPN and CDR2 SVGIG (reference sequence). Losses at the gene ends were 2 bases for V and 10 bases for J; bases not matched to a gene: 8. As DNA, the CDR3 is TGTGCCTGGAGTTTAGCCGGGACAGGGGTATCACCCCTCCACTTT. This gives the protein CAWSLAGTGVSPLHF.

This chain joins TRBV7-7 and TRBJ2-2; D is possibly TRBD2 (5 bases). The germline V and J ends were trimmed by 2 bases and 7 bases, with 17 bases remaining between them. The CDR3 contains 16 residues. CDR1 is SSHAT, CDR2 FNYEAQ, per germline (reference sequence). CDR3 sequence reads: CASSLTAAGVGGELFF. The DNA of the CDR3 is TGTGCCAGCAGCTTAACGGCGGCCGGGGTTGGCGGGGAGCTGTTTTTT.

The CDR3 bases are TGCAGTGCAATTCGGGACACTGAAGCTTTCTTT. As protein: CSAIRDTEAFF. The rearrangement joins TRBV20-1 to TRBJ1-1; D not certain. The germline V gene encodes CDR1 DFQATT and CDR2 SNEGSKA (reference sequence). With 6 bases removed from V and 3 bases from J, the gap between germline ends came to 8 bases. The CDR3 totals 11 residues.

This chain's CDR3 is CASSQTNQPQHF. The CDR3 DNA sequence: TGTGCCAGCAGCCAGACAAATCAGCCCCAGCATTTT. The genes are TRBV14 and TRBJ1-5, with D unresolved. Germline V gene sequence: CDR1 SGHDN, CDR2 FVKESK. V was clipped by 3 bases and J by 4 bases, with 4 bases between them. This CDR3 is built from 12 residues.

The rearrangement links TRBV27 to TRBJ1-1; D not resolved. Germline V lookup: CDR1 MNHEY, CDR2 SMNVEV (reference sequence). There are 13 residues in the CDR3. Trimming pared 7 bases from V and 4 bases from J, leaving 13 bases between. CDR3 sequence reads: CASKLSVATEAFF. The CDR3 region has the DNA TGTGCCAGCAAGCTAAGTGTAGCCACTGAAGCTTTCTTT.

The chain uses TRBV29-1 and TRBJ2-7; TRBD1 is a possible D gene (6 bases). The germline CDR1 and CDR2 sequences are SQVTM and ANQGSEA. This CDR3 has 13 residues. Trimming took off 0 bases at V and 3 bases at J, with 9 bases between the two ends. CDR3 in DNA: TGCAGCGTTGAAGATTCGGACAGCTACGAGCAGTACTTC. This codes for CSVEDSDSYEQYF.

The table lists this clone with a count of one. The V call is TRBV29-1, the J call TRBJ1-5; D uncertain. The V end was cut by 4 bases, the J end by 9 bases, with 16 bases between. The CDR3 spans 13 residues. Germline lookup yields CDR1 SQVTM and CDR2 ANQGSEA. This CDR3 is CSVAQPFEGPQHF. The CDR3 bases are TGCAGCGTTGCACAGCCATTCGAAGGGCCCCAGCATTTT.

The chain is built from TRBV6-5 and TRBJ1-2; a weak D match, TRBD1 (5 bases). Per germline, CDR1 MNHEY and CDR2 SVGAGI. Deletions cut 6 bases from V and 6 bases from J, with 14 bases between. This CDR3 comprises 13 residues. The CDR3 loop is CASSLRDRDGYTF. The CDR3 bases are TGTGCCAGCAGCCTACGGGACCGCGATGGCTACACCTTC.

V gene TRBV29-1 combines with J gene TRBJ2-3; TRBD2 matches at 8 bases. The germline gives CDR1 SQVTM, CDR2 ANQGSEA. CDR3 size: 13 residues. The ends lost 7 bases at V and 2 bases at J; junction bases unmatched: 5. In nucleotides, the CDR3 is TGCAGCGCCACGGGGGGGAACACAGATACGCAGTATTTT. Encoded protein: CSATGGNTDTQYF.

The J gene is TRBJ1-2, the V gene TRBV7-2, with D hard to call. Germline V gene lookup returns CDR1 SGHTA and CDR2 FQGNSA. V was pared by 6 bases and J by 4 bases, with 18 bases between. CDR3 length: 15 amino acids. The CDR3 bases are TGTGCCAGCAGACCAGCCACAGCCCGATCCTATGGCTACACCTTC. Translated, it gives CASRPATARSYGYTF.

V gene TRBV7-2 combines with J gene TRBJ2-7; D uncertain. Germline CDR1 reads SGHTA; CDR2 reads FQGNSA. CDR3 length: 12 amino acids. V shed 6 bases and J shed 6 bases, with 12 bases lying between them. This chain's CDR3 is CASSHPLREQYF. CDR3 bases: TGTGCCAGCAGTCATCCCCTGCGCGAGCAGTACTTC.

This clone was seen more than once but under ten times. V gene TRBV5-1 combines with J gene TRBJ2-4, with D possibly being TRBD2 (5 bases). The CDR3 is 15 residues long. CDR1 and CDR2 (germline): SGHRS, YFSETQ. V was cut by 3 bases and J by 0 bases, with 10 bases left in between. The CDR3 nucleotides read TGCGCCAGCAGCTCATCGGGGTTAGCCAAAAACATTCAGTACTTC. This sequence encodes CASSSSGLAKNIQYF.

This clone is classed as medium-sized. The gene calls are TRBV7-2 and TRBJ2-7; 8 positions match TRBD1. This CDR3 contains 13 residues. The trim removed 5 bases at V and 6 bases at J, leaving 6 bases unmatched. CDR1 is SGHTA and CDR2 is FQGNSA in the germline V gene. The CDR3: CASSRTGNGEQYF. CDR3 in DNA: TGTGCCAGCAGCCGGACAGGGAACGGCGAGCAGTACTTC. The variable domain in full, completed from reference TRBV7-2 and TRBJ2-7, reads GAGVSQSPSNKVTEKGKDVELRCDPISGHTALYWYRQSLGQGLEFLIYFQGNSAPDKSGLPSDRFSAERTGGSVSTLTIQRTQQEDSAVYLCASSRTGNGEQYFGPGTRLTVT.

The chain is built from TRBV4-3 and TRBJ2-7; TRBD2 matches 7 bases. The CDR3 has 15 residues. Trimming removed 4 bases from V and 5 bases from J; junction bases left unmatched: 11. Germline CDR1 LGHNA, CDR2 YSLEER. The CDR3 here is CASSLRWGGSDEQYF. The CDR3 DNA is TGCGCCAGCAGCCTTAGATGGGGGGGTAGCGACGAGCAGTACTTC.

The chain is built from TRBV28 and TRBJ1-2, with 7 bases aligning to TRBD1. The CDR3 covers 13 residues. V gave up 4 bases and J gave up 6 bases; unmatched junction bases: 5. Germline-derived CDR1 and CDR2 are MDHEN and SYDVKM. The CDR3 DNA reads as TGTGCCAGCAGTTCAGACAGGGTCAATGGCTACACCTTC. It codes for CASSSDRVNGYTF.